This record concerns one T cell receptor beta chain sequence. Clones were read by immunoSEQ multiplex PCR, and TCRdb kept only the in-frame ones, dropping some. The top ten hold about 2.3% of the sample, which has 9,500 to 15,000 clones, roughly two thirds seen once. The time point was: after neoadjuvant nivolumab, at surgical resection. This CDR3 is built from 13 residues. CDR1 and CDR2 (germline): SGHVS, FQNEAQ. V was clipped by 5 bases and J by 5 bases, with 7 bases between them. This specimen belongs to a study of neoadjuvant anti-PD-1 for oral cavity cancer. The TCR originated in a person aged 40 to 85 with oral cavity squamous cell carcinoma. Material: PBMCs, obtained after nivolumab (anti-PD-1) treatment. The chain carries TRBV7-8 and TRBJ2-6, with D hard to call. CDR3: CASSLRWANVLTF. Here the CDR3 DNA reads TGTGCCAGCAGCCTGAGGTGGGCCAACGTCCTGACTTTC. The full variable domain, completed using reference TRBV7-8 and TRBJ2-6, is GAGVSQSPRYKVAKRGQDVALRCDPISGHVSLFWYQQALGQGPEFLTYFQNEAQLDKSGLPSDRFFAERPEGSVSTLKIQRTQQEDSAVYLCASSLRWANVLTFGAGSRLTVL.